These T cell receptor beta chains were read from a single sample in a study of response to subunit inactivated influenza vaccine. In TCRdb, the RT-PCR reads were re-called with MiXCR into one record per CDR3 protein. The data show around 200,000 distinct CDR3 sequences, with over 9.5% seen just once and 25% to 30% held by the top ten. These data were also reused for a study on T cells expressing NK-cell markers.

The material was CD8+ T cells sorted from PBMCs, obtained approximately 12 days after vaccination. All receptors derive from a man aged 50-59 years who received an inactivated influenza vaccine. Both conserved end residues are part of each CDR3. D genes are given only for firm matches. Not all rows give a size; the values are once, few, many and, for expanded clones, a class.

D	length	V	size	J	CDR3	DNA
-	12	TRBV30	-	TRBJ1-1	CAWGQRNTEAFF	TGTGCCTGGGGACAGAGGAACACTGAAGCTTTCTTT
TRBD2	13	TRBV30	few	TRBJ2-1	CAWGSGGYNEQFF	TGTGCCTGGGGTAGCGGGGGCTACAATGAGCAGTTCTTC
TRBD2	13	TRBV28	many	TRBJ2-1	CASSLKGTIEQFF	TGTGCCAGCAGTCTGAAGGGGACTATTGAGCAGTTCTTC
-	13	TRBV20-1	-	TRBJ2-7	CSVERRGSYEQYF	TGCAGCGTAGAGAGAAGAGGCTCCTACGAGCAGTACTTC
TRBD1	15	TRBV20-1	few	TRBJ2-7	CSARSGTGVYYEQYF	TGCAGTGCCAGATCCGGGACAGGGGTTTACTACGAGCAGTACTTC
-	18	TRBV3-1	-	TRBJ2-5	CASSQYYTRQVFRKTQYF	TGTGCCAGCAGCCAATATTACACCAGACAGGTTTTTAGGAAGACCCAGTACTTC
-	16	TRBV28	-	TRBJ1-5	CASSRRGLYSNQPQHF	TGTGCCAGCAGCCGTCGGGGGCTGTATAGCAATCAGCCCCAGCATTTT
TRBD2	12	TRBV4-1	-	TRBJ2-7	CASSQLAGEQYF	TGCGCCAGCAGCCAATTAGCGGGCGAGCAGTACTTC
-	16	TRBV9	-	TRBJ2-6	CASSVDGGSGANVLTF	TGTGCCAGCAGCGTAGACGGGGGCTCTGGGGCCAACGTCCTGACTTTC
-	14	TRBV11-1	few	TRBJ2-2	CASSPDKWTGELFF	TGTGCCAGCAGCCCGGATAAGTGGACCGGGGAGCTGTTTTTT
-	13	TRBV2	few	TRBJ2-7	CASSESGVYEQYF	TGTGCCAGCAGTGAATCGGGCGTCTACGAGCAGTACTTC
-	16	TRBV7-8	few	TRBJ2-3	CASSLLAVSSTDTQYF	TGTGCCAGCAGCTTATTAGCGGTATCTAGCACAGATACGCAGTATTTT
-	13	TRBV11-2	few	TRBJ2-1	CASSLAGFDEQFF	TGTGCCAGCAGCTTAGCGGGGTTCGATGAGCAGTTCTTC
-	13	TRBV20-1	few	TRBJ1-1	CTPGFLGGTEAFF	TGCACCCCCGGGTTTTTAGGGGGGACTGAAGCTTTCTTT
-	14	TRBV9	-	TRBJ1-1	CASSVVTSVTEAFF	TGTGCCAGCAGCGTAGTGACGTCGGTTACTGAAGCTTTCTTT
TRBD1	14	TRBV24-1	many	TRBJ1-5	CATPTGSSNQPQHF	TGTGCCACCCCGACAGGGAGTAGCAATCAGCCCCAGCATTTT
TRBD2	12	TRBV6-2/TRBV6-3	many	TRBJ2-1	CASSLAGVEQFF	TGTGCCAGCAGTTTAGCGGGAGTTGAGCAGTTCTTC
-	14	TRBV4-2	few	TRBJ1-5	CASSQVGAGRPQHF	TGTGCCAGCAGCCAAGTGGGGGCGGGGAGGCCCCAGCATTTT
-	15	TRBV6-1	-	TRBJ2-1	CASSETVYSYNEQFF	TGTGCCAGCAGTGAGACAGTTTACTCCTACAATGAGCAGTTCTTC
TRBD2	19	TRBV12-3/TRBV12-4	-	TRBJ2-1	CASSSSWRGGLRLYNEQFF	TGTGCCAGCAGTTCCTCATGGCGGGGGGGCCTAAGGCTCTACAATGAGCAGTTCTTC
TRBD2	14	TRBV27	-	TRBJ2-3	CASSLISGSDTQYF	TGTGCCAGCAGTTTAATTAGCGGGTCGGATACGCAGTATTTT
TRBD1	14	TRBV6-2/TRBV6-3	-	TRBJ2-7	CASTGWDSTYEHYF	TGTGCCAGCACCGGGTGGGACAGCACCTACGAGCATTACTTC
TRBD1	15	TRBV29-1	-	TRBJ2-3	CSAERTGVGTDTQYF	TGCAGCGCCGAGAGGACAGGCGTCGGCACAGATACGCAGTATTTT
-	14	TRBV3-1	-	TRBJ2-5	CASSQVGPLETQYF	TGTGCCAGCAGCCAAGTGGGCCCCCTGGAGACCCAGTACTTC
TRBD1	15	TRBV28	-	TRBJ2-5	CASTTGTGVEETQYF	TGTGCCAGCACCACAGGAACAGGGGTGGAGGAGACCCAGTACTTC
TRBD2	17	TRBV20-1	few	TRBJ2-1	CSVTGTSGGHSYNEQFF	TGCAGCGTCACCGGGACTAGCGGGGGGCACTCCTACAATGAGCAGTTCTTC
-	15	TRBV9	-	TRBJ2-2	CASSVPGRNTGELFF	TGTGCCAGCAGCGTACCGGGACGGAACACCGGGGAGCTGTTTTTT
-	13	TRBV10-3	few	TRBJ2-1	CAINGPPDNEQFF	TGTGCCATCAATGGACCACCAGACAATGAGCAGTTCTTC
TRBD2	19	TRBV4-1	few	TRBJ2-1	CASSQVVLAGDFSYNEQFF	TGCGCCAGCAGCCAAGTCGTACTAGCGGGAGATTTCTCCTACAATGAGCAGTTCTTC
-	14	TRBV12-3/TRBV12-4	few	TRBJ2-1	CASSSGRTYNEQFF	TGTGCCAGCAGTTCTGGGAGGACCTACAATGAGCAGTTCTTC
TRBD1	16	TRBV6-2/TRBV6-3	-	TRBJ1-5	CASSYWTGGSNQPQHF	TGTGCCAGCAGTTACTGGACAGGCGGCAGCAATCAGCCCCAGCATTTT
-	12	TRBV7-8	many	TRBJ2-5	CASSLAGETQYF	TGTGCCAGCAGCTTAGCGGGGGAGACCCAGTACTTC
-	13	TRBV27	-	TRBJ2-7	CASSGRSSYEQYF	TGTGCCAGCAGTGGGCGTAGCTCCTACGAGCAGTACTTC
-	15	TRBV4-2	few	TRBJ1-1	CASSQRQDSGTEAFF	TGTGCCAGCAGCCAAAGGCAGGATAGTGGCACTGAAGCTTTCTTT
-	13	TRBV9	few	TRBJ2-5	CASSVGDSETQYF	TGTGCCAGCAGCGTAGGGGATTCAGAGACCCAGTACTTC
-	15	TRBV11-2	-	TRBJ2-6	CASSLTVSGANVLTF	TGTGCCAGCAGCTTAACGGTATCTGGGGCCAACGTCCTGACTTTC
-	13	TRBV7-9	many	TRBJ2-7	CASANSPRGEQYF	TGTGCCAGCGCCAACTCGCCCCGGGGCGAGCAGTACTTC
TRBD2	13	TRBV29-1	few	TRBJ2-7	CSVEAGGPFEQYF	TGCAGCGTTGAAGCGGGAGGGCCCTTCGAGCAGTACTTC
TRBD2	15	TRBV6-2/TRBV6-3	-	TRBJ2-7	CASSYLAGLSYEQYF	TGTGCCAGCAGTTACCTAGCGGGGCTTTCGTACGAGCAGTACTTC
-	14	TRBV15	many	TRBJ1-2	CATSGGGPADGYTF	TGTGCCACCAGCGGTGGGGGGCCAGCGGATGGCTACACCTTC
-	15	TRBV5-1	few	TRBJ1-1	CASSLGGFGSTEAFF	TGCGCCAGCAGCCTAGGGGGTTTTGGGAGCACTGAAGCTTTCTTT
TRBD1	14	TRBV24-1	few	TRBJ2-7	CATSDPDRVHEQYF	TGTGCCACCAGTGACCCGGACAGGGTCCACGAGCAGTACTTC
-	16	TRBV18	few	TRBJ2-1	CASSGSGARPYNEQFF	TGTGCCAGCTCAGGATCTGGAGCACGCCCCTACAATGAGCAGTTCTTC
TRBD2	17	TRBV7-8	few	TRBJ2-3	CASSLLAGGRSTDTQYF	TGTGCCAGCAGCTTACTAGCGGGAGGGCGTAGCACAGATACGCAGTATTTT
TRBD1	15	TRBV6-1	-	TRBJ2-1	CASTEGPGGYNEQFF	TGTGCCAGCACCGAAGGTCCAGGGGGCTACAATGAGCAGTTCTTC
-	15	TRBV20-1	-	TRBJ1-4	CSARDLGGTGEKLFF	TGCAGTGCTAGAGATCTGGGGGGAACAGGTGAAAAACTGTTTTTT
-	15	TRBV4-2	-	TRBJ2-3	CASSPTRGFTDTQYF	TGTGCCAGCAGTCCTACGCGCGGGTTCACAGATACGCAGTATTTT
-	15	TRBV9	-	TRBJ2-1	CASSVGAVPYNEQFF	TGTGCCAGCAGCGTCGGGGCAGTACCCTACAATGAGCAGTTCTTC